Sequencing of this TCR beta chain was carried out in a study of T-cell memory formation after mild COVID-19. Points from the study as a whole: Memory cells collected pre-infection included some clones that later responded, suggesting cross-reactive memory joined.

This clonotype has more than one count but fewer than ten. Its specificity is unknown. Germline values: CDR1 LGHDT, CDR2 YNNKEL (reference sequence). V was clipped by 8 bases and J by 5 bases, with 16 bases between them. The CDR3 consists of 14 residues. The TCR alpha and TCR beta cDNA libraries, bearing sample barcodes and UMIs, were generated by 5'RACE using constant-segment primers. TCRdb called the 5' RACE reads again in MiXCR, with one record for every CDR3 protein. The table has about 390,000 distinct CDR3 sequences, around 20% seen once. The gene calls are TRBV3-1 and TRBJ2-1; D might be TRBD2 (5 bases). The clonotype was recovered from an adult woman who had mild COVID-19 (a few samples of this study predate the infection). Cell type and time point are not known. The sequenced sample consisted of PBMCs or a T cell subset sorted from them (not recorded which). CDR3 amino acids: CASVGPPGDNEQFF. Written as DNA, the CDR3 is TGTGCCAGCGTAGGGCCCCCCGGGGACAATGAGCAGTTCTTC.